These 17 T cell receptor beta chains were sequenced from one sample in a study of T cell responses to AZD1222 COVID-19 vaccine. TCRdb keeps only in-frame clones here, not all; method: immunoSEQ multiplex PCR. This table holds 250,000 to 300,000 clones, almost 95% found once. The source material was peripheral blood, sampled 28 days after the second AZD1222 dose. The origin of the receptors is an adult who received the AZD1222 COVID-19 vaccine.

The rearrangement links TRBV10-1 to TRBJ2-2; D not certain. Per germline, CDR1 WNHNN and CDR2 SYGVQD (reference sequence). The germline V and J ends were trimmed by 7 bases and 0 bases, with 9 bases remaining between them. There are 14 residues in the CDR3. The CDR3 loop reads CASKAAANTGELFF. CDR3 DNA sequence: TGCGCCAGCAAGGCGGCCGCGAACACCGGGGAGCTGTTTTTT.

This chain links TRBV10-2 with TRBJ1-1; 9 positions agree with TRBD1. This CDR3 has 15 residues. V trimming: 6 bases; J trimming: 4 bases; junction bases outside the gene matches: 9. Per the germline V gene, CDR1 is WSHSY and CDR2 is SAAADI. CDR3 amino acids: CASSGQGRGSTEAFF. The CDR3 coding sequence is TGCGCCAGCAGCGGACAGGGGCGAGGGTCCACTGAAGCTTTCTTT.

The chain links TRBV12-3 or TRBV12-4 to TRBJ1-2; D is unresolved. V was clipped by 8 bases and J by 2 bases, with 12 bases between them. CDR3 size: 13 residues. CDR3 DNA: TGTGCCAGCCTCGGCGTGATGAACTATGGCTACACCTTC. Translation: CASLGVMNYGYTF.

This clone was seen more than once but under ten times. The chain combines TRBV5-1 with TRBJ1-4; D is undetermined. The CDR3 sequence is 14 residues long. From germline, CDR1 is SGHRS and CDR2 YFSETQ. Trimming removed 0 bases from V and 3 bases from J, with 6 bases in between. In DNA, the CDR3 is TGCGCCAGCAGCTTGGAGCCGGCTAATGAAAAACTGTTTTTT. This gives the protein CASSLEPANEKLFF.

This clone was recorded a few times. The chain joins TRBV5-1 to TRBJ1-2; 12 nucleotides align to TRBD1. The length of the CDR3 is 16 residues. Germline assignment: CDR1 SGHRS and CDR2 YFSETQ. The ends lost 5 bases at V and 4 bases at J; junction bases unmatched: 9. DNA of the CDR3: TGCGCCAGCAGTTTGACCGGGACAGGGGGCTCCTATGGCTACACCTTC. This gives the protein CASSLTGTGGSYGYTF. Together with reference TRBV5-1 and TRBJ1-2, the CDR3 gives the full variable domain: KAGVTQTPRYLIKTRGQQVTLSCSPISGHRSVSWYQQTPGQGLQFLFEYFSETQRNKGNFPGRFSGRQFSNSRSEMNVSTLELGDSALYLCASSLTGTGGSYGYTFGSGTRLTVV.

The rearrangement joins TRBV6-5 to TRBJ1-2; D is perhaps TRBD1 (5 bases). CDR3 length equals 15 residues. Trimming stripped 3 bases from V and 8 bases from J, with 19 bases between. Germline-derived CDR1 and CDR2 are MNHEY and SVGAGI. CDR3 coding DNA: TGTGCCAGCAGTTATTGGATGGCAGGGAATGCAGGCTACACCTTC. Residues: CASSYWMAGNAGYTF.

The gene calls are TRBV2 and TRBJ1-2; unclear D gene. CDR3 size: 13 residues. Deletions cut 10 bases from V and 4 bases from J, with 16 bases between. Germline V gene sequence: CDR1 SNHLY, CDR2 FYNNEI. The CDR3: CATLEPSTYGYTF. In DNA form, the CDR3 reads TGTGCCACCTTAGAACCCTCTACCTATGGCTACACCTTC.

The CDR3 sequence is CASNGGHPQETQYF. In DNA, the CDR3 is TGTGCCAGCAATGGCGGGCACCCTCAAGAGACCCAGTACTTC. The V call is TRBV28, the J call TRBJ2-5; D possibly corresponds to TRBD2 (5 bases). This CDR3 has 14 residues. Germline V gives CDR1 MDHEN, CDR2 SYDVKM. V was pared by 7 bases and J by 2 bases, with 14 bases between.

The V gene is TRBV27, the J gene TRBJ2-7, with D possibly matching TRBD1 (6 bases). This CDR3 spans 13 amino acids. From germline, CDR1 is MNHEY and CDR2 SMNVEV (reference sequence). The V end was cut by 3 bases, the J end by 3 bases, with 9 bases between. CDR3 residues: CASSFNRVYEQYF. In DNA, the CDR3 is TGTGCCAGCAGTTTTAACAGGGTCTACGAGCAGTACTTC.

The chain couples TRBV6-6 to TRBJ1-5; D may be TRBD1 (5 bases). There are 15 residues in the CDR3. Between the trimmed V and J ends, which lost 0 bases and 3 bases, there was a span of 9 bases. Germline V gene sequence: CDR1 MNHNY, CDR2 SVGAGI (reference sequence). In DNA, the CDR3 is TGTGCCAGCAGTTACTCTGCAGGGCCCAATCAGCCCCAGCATTTT. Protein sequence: CASSYSAGPNQPQHF.

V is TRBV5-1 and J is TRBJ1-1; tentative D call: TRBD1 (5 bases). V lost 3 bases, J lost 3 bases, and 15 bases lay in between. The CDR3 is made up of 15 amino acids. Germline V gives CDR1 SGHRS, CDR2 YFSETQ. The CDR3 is CASSSGWGKYTEAFF. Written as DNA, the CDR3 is TGCGCCAGCAGCTCGGGCTGGGGCAAATACACTGAAGCTTTCTTT.

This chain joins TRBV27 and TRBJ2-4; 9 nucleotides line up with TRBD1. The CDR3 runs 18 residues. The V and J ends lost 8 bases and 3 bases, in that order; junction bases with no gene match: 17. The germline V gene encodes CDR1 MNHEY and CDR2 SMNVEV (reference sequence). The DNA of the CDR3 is TGTGCCAGCCCACCGGGACAGGGTTCATCGGTCGTCAAAAACATTCAGTACTTC. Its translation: CASPPGQGSSVVKNIQYF.

CDR3: CASSPGFTEAFF. The CDR3 DNA sequence: TGTGCCAGCAGCCCGGGGTTTACTGAAGCTTTCTTT. The chain carries TRBV12-3 or TRBV12-4 and TRBJ1-1; D is ambiguous. CDR3 size: 12 residues. V lost 6 bases, J lost 5 bases, and 10 bases lay in between.

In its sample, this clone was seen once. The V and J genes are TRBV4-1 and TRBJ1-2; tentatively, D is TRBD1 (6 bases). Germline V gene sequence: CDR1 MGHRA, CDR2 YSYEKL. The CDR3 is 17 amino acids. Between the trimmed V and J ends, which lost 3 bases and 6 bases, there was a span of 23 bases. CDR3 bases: TGCGCCAGCAGCCATCCGACCCCTCGGGGGCGCCCCGATGGCTACACCTTC. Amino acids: CASSHPTPRGRPDGYTF.

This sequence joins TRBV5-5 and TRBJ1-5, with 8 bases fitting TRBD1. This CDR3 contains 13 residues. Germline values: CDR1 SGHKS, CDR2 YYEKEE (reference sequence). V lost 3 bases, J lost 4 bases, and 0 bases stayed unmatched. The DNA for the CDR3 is TGTGCCAGCAGCTGGACAGGGAATCAGCCCCAGCATTTT. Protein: CASSWTGNQPQHF.

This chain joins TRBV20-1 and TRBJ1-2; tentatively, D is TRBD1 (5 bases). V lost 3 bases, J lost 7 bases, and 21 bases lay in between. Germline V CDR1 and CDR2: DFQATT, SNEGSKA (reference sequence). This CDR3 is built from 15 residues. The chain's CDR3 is CSASDRDFRGRGYTF. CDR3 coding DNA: TGCAGTGCTAGTGACAGAGATTTCCGTGGACGTGGCTACACCTTC.

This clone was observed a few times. The CDR3 DNA reads as TGTGCCAGCAGCTTAGGCACAGCGGGCTCCTACGAGCAGTACTTC. Residues: CASSLGTAGSYEQYF. This rearrangement joins TRBV7-8 to TRBJ2-7, with a possible D match to TRBD2 (6 bases). The length of the CDR3 is 15 residues. V dropped 1 base and J dropped 0 bases, with 10 bases sitting between them. CDR1 is SGHVS and CDR2 is FQNEAQ in the germline V gene.